This TCR beta chain was captured in a study of blood T cell repertoires in COVID-19. Study-wide context: Sources were T cells, B-cell-depleted T cells, or PBMCs; the material itself was cDNA or gDNA.

The assay was immunoSEQ multiplex PCR, and TCRdb's table has in-frame clones only and misses some. The sample records hundreds of thousands of clones, around 80% being singletons. Material: PBMCs or T cells enriched from blood (not recorded which). The source of this sequence is a woman aged 40 to 55 with acute COVID-19.

The CDR3 reads CAISGGTSESHEQYF. Written as DNA, the CDR3 is TGTGCCATCAGTGGGGGGACTAGCGAGTCCCACGAGCAGTACTTC. This sequence joins TRBV10-3 and TRBJ2-7; 10 bases match TRBD2. V lost 4 bases and J lost 5; bases outside the gene matches: 8. Germline-derived CDR1 and CDR2 are ENHRY and SYGVKD. The CDR3 loop spans 15 amino acids.